This T cell receptor (beta chain) originates from a study of blood T cell repertoires in COVID-19. Study in general: The analysed material was cDNA or gDNA that came from T cells, B-cell-depleted T cells, or PBMCs.

Study processing details: How many nucleated cells were present was estimated from reference gene primer amplification. The assay was immunoSEQ multiplex PCR, and TCRdb's table has in-frame clones only and misses some. D and trimming were read from the DNA, whereas the V and J calls and clone size are those reported in that table. The table records tens of thousands of clones, about 83% of them present only once. The V and J ends lost 1 base and 4 bases respectively, with 8 bases between them. This CDR3 region has 14 residues. Germline loops: CDR1 LNHDA, CDR2 SQIVND (reference sequence). Sequenced: peripheral blood. The source of this sequence is a human donor in a cohort sampled during active COVID-19. The V call is TRBV19, the J call TRBJ2-1, with D possibly matching TRBD1 (5 bases). The CDR3 loop is CASSIATGYNEQFF. CDR3 DNA: TGTGCCAGTAGTATAGCAACAGGTTACAATGAGCAGTTCTTC.